The 21 T cell receptor beta chains below all came from one sample that was sequenced in a study of CD8+ T cells in alopecia areata. Sequencing relied on a cDNA template that was reverse transcribed from extracted RNA. Here immunoSEQ multiplex PCR was the method, and the copy in TCRdb shows in-frame clones only, minus some. This repertoire holds some 1,700 clones, and none appear only once. The authors sorted pooled cutaneous lymph node cells using CD4, CD8alpha, NKG2D, NKG2ACE and other markers. Sequencing input: CD8+ T cells sorted from a lymph node. The receptors originated from a C3H/HeJ mouse with alopecia areata. This strain has MHC haplotype H2-k.

This clone was seen a handful of times. Gene names denote mouse genes. With the read ending 4 residues before the CDR3 end, the germline J gene is used to fill in that end. The chain uses TRBV13-2 and TRBJ2-7, with 7 nucleotides matching TRBD1. This CDR3 is 12 amino acids long. Germline V gene lookup returns CDR1 NNHNN and CDR2 SYGAGS (reference sequence). CDR3 bases read: TGTGCCAGCGGTGCGGGACAGTAT. It yields the protein CASGAGQY. The CDR3 reads in full as CASGAGQYEQYF.

Of note for this clone: The genes and germline here are from mouse. The missing CDR3 end, 4 residues past where the read stops, is filled in from the germline J gene. The chain carries TRBV2 and TRBJ2-3, with TRBD2 identical over 7 bases. Germline assignment: CDR1 LGHNA and CDR2 YSYQKL. The CDR3 loop spans 16 amino acids. V lost 0 bases and J lost 0; bases outside the gene matches: 3. CDR3 DNA (partial): TGTGCCAGCAGCCAAGACTGGGGGTTTAGTGCAGAA. It is translated as CASSQDWGFSAE. The complete CDR3 reads CASSQDWGFSAETLYF.

Relative to its sample, this clone is large. Mouse gene names and germline throughout. The CDR3 extends 4 residues past the end of the read, so its final part is completed from the germline J gene. V is TRBV5 and J is TRBJ2-5; no clear D gene. The CDR3 is 15 amino acids. The germline CDR1 and CDR2 sequences are LGHNA and YNLKQL (reference sequence). Between the trimmed V and J ends, which lost 0 bases and 0 bases, there was a span of 7 bases. CDR3 amino acids: CASSQEGGNQDTQYF. Incomplete CDR3 DNA: TGTGCCAGCAGCCAAGAAGGTGGGAACCAAGAC.

By share of the sample, this clone is medium-sized. Germline and genes here are mouse. The read terminates 4 residues before the CDR3 end, so the remaining end is supplied by the germline J gene. The chain employs TRBV13-3 and TRBJ1-1; no reliable D call. The germline V and J ends were trimmed by 0 bases and 1 base, with 4 bases remaining between them. This CDR3 spans 13 amino acids. Germline V gene lookup returns CDR1 NNHDY and CDR2 SYVADS. CDR3 DNA, as far as it was read: TGTGCCAGCAGTGATGACAGAAACACA. Translated, it gives CASSDDRNT. In full, the CDR3 reads CASSDDRNTEVFF.

This clone was counted a few times. Gene labels here are mouse ones. The read halts 4 residues ahead of the CDR3 end, with the missing end drawn from the germline J gene. V usage is TRBV13-2 and J usage is TRBJ2-5, with D possibly matching TRBD2 (5 bases). CDR1 is NNHNN and CDR2 is SYGAGS in the germline V gene (reference sequence). The CDR3 runs to 13 residues. The DNA read from the CDR3 is TGTGCCAGCGGTGCCTGGGCGGAAGAC. As protein: CASGAWAED. The full CDR3 protein is CASGAWAEDTQYF.

This clone was observed a handful of times. The gene names here belong to mouse. The read is 4 residues too short to cover the CDR3 end, so that end is filled in from the germline J gene. The chain joins TRBV13-2 to TRBJ2-1, with D perhaps TRBD1 (6 bases). Looked up from germline, CDR1 is NNHNN and CDR2 is SYGAGS (reference sequence). The CDR3 sequence is 13 residues long. CDR3: CASSQGLDAEQFF. The covered CDR3 bases are TGTGCTAGCAGCCAGGGGCTGGATGCT.

This clone was seen repeatedly, ten times or more. Mouse germline and gene names are used. The CDR3 extends 4 residues past the end of the read, so its final part is completed from the germline J gene. The J gene is TRBJ1-1, the V gene TRBV13-2, with D unclear. The germline V gene encodes CDR1 NNHNN and CDR2 SYGAGS (reference sequence). This CDR3 is built from 12 residues. CDR3 sequence: CASGDAAREVFF. Partial CDR3 DNA: TGTGCCAGCGGTGATGCAGCAAGA.

This clone showed up many times. These gene names are mouse names. The CDR3 sequence: CASKDKSSYEQYF. CDR3 DNA (partial): TGTGCCAGCAAAGACAAAAGCTCCTAT. V usage is TRBV13-3 and J usage is TRBJ2-7; D is unresolved. The missing CDR3 end, 4 residues past where the read stops, is filled in from the germline J gene. V was pared by 6 bases and J by 0 bases, with 10 bases between. Germline lookup yields CDR1 NNHDY and CDR2 SYVADS. The CDR3 runs 13 residues.

This clone was seen more than once but under ten times. The genes and germline here are from mouse. The sequence runs out 4 residues before the end of the CDR3; the remainder is reconstructed from the germline J gene. The chain uses TRBV31 and TRBJ2-7, with TRBD2 matching 10 bases. This CDR3 spans 14 amino acids. Per germline, CDR1 GKSSPN and CDR2 SITVG. The CDR3 loop reads CAWSLRTGGYEQYF. CDR3 DNA, as far as it was read: TGTGCCTGGAGTCTCAGGACTGGGGGTTAT.

Details on this clone: Gene names follow the mouse nomenclature. Read data end 4 residues before the CDR3 end; the end is taken from the germline J gene. The chain carries TRBV13-2 and TRBJ2-1; 11 nucleotides line up with TRBD2. Looked up from germline, CDR1 is NNHNN and CDR2 is SYGAGS (reference sequence). V lost 5 bases, J lost 0 bases, and 4 bases stayed unmatched. The CDR3 has 16 amino acids. The CDR3 protein is CASGTGGGNNYAEQFF. The CDR3 DNA, read in part, is TGTGCCAGCGGGACTGGGGGGGGGAATAACTATGCT.

This clone was found a few times. Any gene name here is a mouse gene name. The read ends 4 residues early relative to the CDR3; the germline J gene fills the gap. The gene calls are TRBV12-1 and TRBJ2-7; D is perhaps TRBD2 (5 bases). Germline CDR1 SGHSN, CDR2 HYEKVE. The CDR3 has 10 residues. CDR3 DNA, as far as it was read: TGTGACGCTGGGACCTAT. This codes for CDAGTY. The full CDR3 is CDAGTYEQYF.

This clone was detected only a few times. Gene names denote mouse genes. The CDR3 extends 4 residues past the end of the read, so its final part is completed from the germline J gene. The chain links TRBV13-2 to TRBJ1-2; TRBD1 agrees at 7 bases. The CDR3 sequence is 13 residues long. V gave up 0 bases and J gave up 4 bases; unmatched junction bases: 0. CDR1 and CDR2 (germline): NNHNN, SYGAGS (reference sequence). The CDR3 bases that were read are TGTGCCAGCGGTGATGGACAGGGCTCC. Encoded protein: CASGDGQGS. In full, the CDR3 is CASGDGQGSDYTF.

This clone was observed many times. Genes here carry mouse names. The covered CDR3 bases are TGTGCCAGCGGTGATGCGTTCTGGGGGGGACCTAGTGCAGAA. Its translation: CASGDAFWGGPSAE. The CDR3 in full is CASGDAFWGGPSAETLYF. The chain uses TRBV13-2 and TRBJ2-3; TRBD2 matches 9 bases. The CDR3 extends 4 residues past the end of the read, so its final part is completed from the germline J gene. CDR1 is NNHNN, CDR2 SYGAGS, per germline (reference sequence). V lost 0 bases to trimming and J lost 0 bases; unmatched junction nucleotides: 8. CDR3 length: 18 amino acids.

This clone was seen ten or more times. Genes and germline come from the mouse. The CDR3 end falls 3 residues outside the read, so it is completed with the germline J gene. The J gene is TRBJ1-6, the V gene TRBV1; 8 bases are shared with TRBD1. TRBJ1-6 is filed as an ORF, its function uncertain. J gave up 2 bases and V 1 base, and 4 bases lay outside the gene matches. The CDR3 totals 17 residues. CDR1 NSQYPW and CDR2 LRSPGD come from the germline V gene (reference sequence). CDR3 in amino acids: CTCSAGDRGPYNSPLYF. Incomplete CDR3 DNA: TGCACCTGCAGTGCAGGCGACAGGGGTCCCTATAATTCGCCC.

The table lists this clone with a few counts. Germline and genes here are mouse. The DNA ends 4 residues before the CDR3 does, and the rest of the CDR3 is filled in from the germline J gene. The chain is built from TRBV13-2 and TRBJ2-1, with D perhaps TRBD1 (6 bases). In germline, CDR1 is NNHNN, CDR2 SYGAGS (reference sequence). The CDR3 loop spans 13 amino acids. This CDR3 reads CASGGNRASEQFF. The sequenced part of the CDR3 DNA is TGTGCCAGCGGTGGGAACAGGGCTTCT.

This clone was seen repeatedly, ten times or more. Mouse germline and gene names are used. Read sequence stops 4 residues before the CDR3 end, and the germline J gene provides the missing end. This chain uses TRBV31 with TRBJ2-5; the match to TRBD2 covers 8 bases. Per the germline V gene, CDR1 is GKSSPN and CDR2 is SITVG. This CDR3 contains 13 residues. The CDR3 loop is CAWRGGALDTQYF. The CDR3 bases that were read are TGTGCCTGGAGGGGGGGGGCGCTGGAC. Full variable domain (missing parts from reference TRBV31 and TRBJ2-5): AQTIHQWPVAEIKAVGSPLSLGCTIKGKSSPNLYWYWQATGGTLQQLFYSITVGQVESVVQLNLSASRPKDDQFILSTEKLLLSHSGFYLCAWRGGALDTQYFGPGTRLLVL.

Ten or more counts support this clone. Gene names and germline refer to mouse. The CDR3 end falls 4 residues outside the read, so it is completed with the germline J gene. The chain joins TRBV19 to TRBJ2-3; a weak D match, TRBD1 (6 bases). V was trimmed by 5 bases and J by 0 bases, leaving 13 bases between them. The CDR3 is 15 amino acids. Germline V CDR1 and CDR2: FNHDT, SITEND (reference sequence). The covered CDR3 bases are TGTGCCAGCAGGCCCGGGACATATAGTGCAGAA. Translation gives CASRPGTYSAE. The CDR3 reads in full as CASRPGTYSAETLYF.

On this clone itself: The listed genes are named as in mouse. The CDR3 end lies 4 residues beyond the end of the read and is filled in from the germline J gene. This chain joins TRBV13-3 and TRBJ1-1; possibly TRBD1 for D (5 bases). The CDR3 is 12 amino acids. Germline CDR1 reads NNHDY; CDR2 reads SYVADS. CDR3 sequence reads: CASSAQGPEVFF. CDR3 DNA, as far as it was read: TGTGCCAGCAGTGCTCAGGGCCCA.

This clone turned up a few times. Mouse gene names apply. The missing CDR3 end, 4 residues past where the read stops, is filled in from the germline J gene. The chain has TRBV31 and TRBJ2-3; no definite D call. The CDR3 extends over 13 amino acids. From germline, CDR1 is GKSSPN and CDR2 SITVG. With 1 base removed from V and 1 base from J, the gap between germline ends came to 6 bases. The CDR3 DNA, read in part, is TGTGCCTGGAGTCACCAGGGTGCAGAA. This encodes CAWSHQGAE. The whole CDR3 region reads CAWSHQGAETLYF.

By frequency in the sample, this clone is medium-sized (0.01 to 0.1%). The genes and germline here are from mouse. The observed sequence ends 4 residues before the CDR3 terminus, with the missing tail filled in from the germline J gene. This chain joins TRBV19 and TRBJ2-7, with 11 bases that match TRBD2. With V trimmed by 6 bases and J by 3 bases, 5 bases remained unmatched. CDR1 is FNHDT, CDR2 SITEND, per germline (reference sequence). The CDR3 is 14 amino acids. The sequenced CDR3 bases are TGTGCCAGCACCCCGGGACTGGGGGTCTAT. It specifies CASTPGLGVY. The entire CDR3 sequence reads CASTPGLGVYEQYF.

This clone has a count of ten or more. Gene names are the mouse ones. Read coverage stops 4 residues before the CDR3 terminus; the germline J gene supplies the remainder. The J gene is TRBJ2-3, the V gene TRBV13-2, with TRBD1 identical over 9 bases. V was pared by 3 bases and J by 1 base, with 3 bases of the junction left unmatched. This CDR3 region has 15 residues. Germline assignment: CDR1 NNHNN and CDR2 SYGAGS (reference sequence). Incomplete CDR3 DNA: TGTGCCAGCGGTGTGGGGGACAGGGGTGCAGAA. Translating gives CASGVGDRGAE. The full CDR3 protein reads CASGVGDRGAETLYF.